This T cell receptor beta chain is drawn from a study of beta chain features in type 1 diabetes. Across the study: On cell yields, gender and age, patients and healthy donors were similar.

Germline V gene lookup returns CDR1 LGHNA and CDR2 YSLEER. The CDR3 has 17 amino acids. With 0 bases clipped from V and 4 bases from J, the junction kept 5 bases outside the gene matches. CD4+ naive, central memory, regulatory and stem cell-like memory subsets were isolated by sorting on CD45RO/CCR7/CD25/CD127/CD95/CD27. cDNA synthesis used the whole RNA isolate, giving expressed TCRB sequences. Method: immunoSEQ multiplex PCR; TCRdb's copy keeps in-frame clones and lacks some. The table lists about 360,000 clones, roughly 12% of them singletons, with under 0.02% in the top ten. The origin of this receptor is a man aged 18-30 years in good health. The sequenced sample was naive CD4+ T cells from blood. V and J are TRBV4-3 and TRBJ2-3, with 12 nucleotides matching TRBD2. CDR3 nucleotides: TGCGCCAGCAGCCAAGATTTAGCTAGCGGGGGGGCAGATACGCAGTATTTT. Translating gives CASSQDLASGGADTQYF.